The present TCR beta chain was sequenced within a study of control samples from healthy donors and cancer patients. Sequenced by immunoSEQ multiplex PCR; TCRdb stores in-frame clones only, minus some. The data contain tens of thousands of clones, 70% to 90% of them singletons. The germline gives CDR1 SGHTA, CDR2 FQGTGA. V trimming: 5 bases; J trimming: 8 bases; junction bases outside the gene matches: 8. The CDR3 is 14 residues long. This clonotype was sampled from a man over 45 in good health. Sequenced: blood. The genes are TRBV7-3 and TRBJ2-1; 8 bases match TRBD2. The CDR3 region has the DNA TGTGCCAGCAGCCCCGGACTAGCTCAGGATGAGCAGTTCTTC. As protein: CASSPGLAQDEQFF.